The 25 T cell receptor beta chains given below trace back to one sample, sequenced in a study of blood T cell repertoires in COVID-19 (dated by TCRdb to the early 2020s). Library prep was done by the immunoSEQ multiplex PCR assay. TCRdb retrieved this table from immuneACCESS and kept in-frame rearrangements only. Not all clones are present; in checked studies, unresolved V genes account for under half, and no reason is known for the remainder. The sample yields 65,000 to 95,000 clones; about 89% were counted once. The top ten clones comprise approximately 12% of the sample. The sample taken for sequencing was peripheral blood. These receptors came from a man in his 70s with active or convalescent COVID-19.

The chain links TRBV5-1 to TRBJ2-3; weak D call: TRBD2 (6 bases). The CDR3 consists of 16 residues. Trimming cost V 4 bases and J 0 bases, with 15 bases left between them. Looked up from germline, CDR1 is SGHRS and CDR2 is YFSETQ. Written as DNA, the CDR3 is TGCGCCAGCAGCATCGGGGGTCCCTTTAGCACAGATACGCAGTATTTT. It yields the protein CASSIGGPFSTDTQYF.

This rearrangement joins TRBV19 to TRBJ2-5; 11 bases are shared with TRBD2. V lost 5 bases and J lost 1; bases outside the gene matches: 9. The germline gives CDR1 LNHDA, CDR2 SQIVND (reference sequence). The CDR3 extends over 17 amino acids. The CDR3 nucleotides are TGTGCCAGTAGTCCGGGGAGTAGCGGGGGGGTCCAAGAGACCCAGTACTTC. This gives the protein CASSPGSSGGVQETQYF.

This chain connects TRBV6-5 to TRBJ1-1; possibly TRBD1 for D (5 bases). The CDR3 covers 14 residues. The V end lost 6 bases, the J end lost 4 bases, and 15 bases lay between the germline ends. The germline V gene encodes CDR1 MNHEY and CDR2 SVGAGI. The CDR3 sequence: CASRDQGRSTEAFF. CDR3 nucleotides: TGTGCCAGCAGGGATCAGGGAAGGAGCACTGAAGCTTTCTTT.

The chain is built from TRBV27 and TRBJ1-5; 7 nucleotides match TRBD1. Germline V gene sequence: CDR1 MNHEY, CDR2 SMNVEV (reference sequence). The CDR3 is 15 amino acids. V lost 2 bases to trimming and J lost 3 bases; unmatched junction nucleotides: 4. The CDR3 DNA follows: TGTGCCAGCAGTTTAAGGACAGGCTACAATCAGCCCCAGCATTTT. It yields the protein CASSLRTGYNQPQHF.

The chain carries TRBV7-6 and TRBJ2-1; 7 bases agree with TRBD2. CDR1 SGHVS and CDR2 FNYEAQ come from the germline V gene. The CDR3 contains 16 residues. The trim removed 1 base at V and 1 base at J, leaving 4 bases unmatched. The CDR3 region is CASSLELASSYNEQFF. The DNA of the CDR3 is TGTGCCAGCAGCTTAGAACTAGCGTCTTCCTACAATGAGCAGTTCTTC.

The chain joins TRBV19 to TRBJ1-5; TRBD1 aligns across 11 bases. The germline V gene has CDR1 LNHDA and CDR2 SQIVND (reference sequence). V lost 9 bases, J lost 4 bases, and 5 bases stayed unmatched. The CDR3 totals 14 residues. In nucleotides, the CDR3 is TGTGCCAGCCGGACAGGGGGCACGAATCAGCCCCAGCATTTT. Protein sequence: CASRTGGTNQPQHF.

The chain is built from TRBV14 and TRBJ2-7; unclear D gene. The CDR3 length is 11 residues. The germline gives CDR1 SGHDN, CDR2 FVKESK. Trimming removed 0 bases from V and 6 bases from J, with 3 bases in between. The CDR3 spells CASSQDLEQYF. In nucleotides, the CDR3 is TGTGCCAGCAGCCAAGATCTCGAGCAGTACTTC.

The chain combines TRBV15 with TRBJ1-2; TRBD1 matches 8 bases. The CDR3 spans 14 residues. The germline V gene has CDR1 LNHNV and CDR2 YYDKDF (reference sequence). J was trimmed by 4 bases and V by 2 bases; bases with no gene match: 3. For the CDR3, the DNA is TGTGCCACCAGCAGAAGACAGGGGTTCTATGGCTACACCTTC. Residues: CATSRRQGFYGYTF. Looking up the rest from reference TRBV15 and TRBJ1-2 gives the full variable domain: DAMVIQNPRYQVTQFGKPVTLSCSQTLNHNVMYWYQQKSSQAPKLLFHYYDKDFNNEADTPDNFQSRRPNTSFCFLDIRSPGLGDTAMYLCATSRRQGFYGYTFGSGTRLTVV.

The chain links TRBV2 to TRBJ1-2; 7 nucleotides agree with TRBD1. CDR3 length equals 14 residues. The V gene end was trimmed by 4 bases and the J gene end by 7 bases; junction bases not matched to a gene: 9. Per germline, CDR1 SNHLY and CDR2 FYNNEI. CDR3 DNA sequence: TGTGCCAGCAGTGTTTACAGGGGCGCGGGTGGCTACACCTTC. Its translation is CASSVYRGAGGYTF.

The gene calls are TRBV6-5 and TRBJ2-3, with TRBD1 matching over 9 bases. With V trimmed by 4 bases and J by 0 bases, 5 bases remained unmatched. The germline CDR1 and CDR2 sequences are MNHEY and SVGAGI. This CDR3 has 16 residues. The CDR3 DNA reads TGTGCCAGCAGTTCCGGGACAGGGAGAAGCACAGATACGCAGTATTTT. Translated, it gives CASSSGTGRSTDTQYF.

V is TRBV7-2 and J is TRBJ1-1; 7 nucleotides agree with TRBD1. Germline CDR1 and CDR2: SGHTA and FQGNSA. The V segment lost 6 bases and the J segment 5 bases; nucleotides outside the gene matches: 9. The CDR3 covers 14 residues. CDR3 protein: CASSWDSSGTEAFF. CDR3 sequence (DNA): TGTGCCAGCAGTTGGGACAGCTCGGGGACTGAAGCTTTCTTT.

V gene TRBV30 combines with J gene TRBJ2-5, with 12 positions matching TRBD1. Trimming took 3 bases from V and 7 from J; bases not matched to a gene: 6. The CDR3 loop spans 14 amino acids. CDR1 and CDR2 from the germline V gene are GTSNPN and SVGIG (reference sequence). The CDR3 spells CAWSGTGGKVTQYF. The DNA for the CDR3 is TGTGCCTGGAGCGGGACAGGGGGCAAGGTGACCCAGTACTTC.

The CDR3 here is CASSARDREDYGYTF. The CDR3, as DNA: TGTGCCAGCAGCGCCCGGGACAGGGAGGACTATGGCTACACCTTC. This chain connects TRBV7-9 to TRBJ1-2; 9 positions match TRBD1. The V and J ends lost 5 bases and 3 bases, in that order; junction bases with no gene match: 7. This CDR3 is built from 15 residues. Germline lookup yields CDR1 SEHNR and CDR2 FQNEAQ (reference sequence).

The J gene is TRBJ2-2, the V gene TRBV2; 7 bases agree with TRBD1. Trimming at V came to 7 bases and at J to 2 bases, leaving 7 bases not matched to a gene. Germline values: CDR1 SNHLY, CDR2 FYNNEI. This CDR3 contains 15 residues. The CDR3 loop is CASTQTGSNTGELFF. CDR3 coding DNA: TGTGCCAGCACCCAGACAGGGTCAAACACCGGGGAGCTGTTTTTT.

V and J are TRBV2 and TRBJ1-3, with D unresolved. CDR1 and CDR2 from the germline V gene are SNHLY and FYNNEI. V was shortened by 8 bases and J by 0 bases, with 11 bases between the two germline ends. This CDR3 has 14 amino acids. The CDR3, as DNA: TGTGCCAGCTGTCAAGGTATCTCTGGAAACACCATATATTTT. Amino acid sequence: CASCQGISGNTIYF.

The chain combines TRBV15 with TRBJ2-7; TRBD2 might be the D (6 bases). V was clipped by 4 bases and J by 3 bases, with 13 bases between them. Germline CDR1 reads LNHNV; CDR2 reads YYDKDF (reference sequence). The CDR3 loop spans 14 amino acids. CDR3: CATSMGLYNYEQYF. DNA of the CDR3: TGTGCCACCAGCATGGGACTGTATAACTACGAGCAGTACTTC.

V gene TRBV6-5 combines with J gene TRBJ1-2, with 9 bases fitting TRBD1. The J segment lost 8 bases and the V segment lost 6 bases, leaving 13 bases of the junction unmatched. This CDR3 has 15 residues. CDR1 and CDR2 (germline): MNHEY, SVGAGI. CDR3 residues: CASRNPGQGGEGYTF. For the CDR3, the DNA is TGTGCCAGCAGGAATCCGGGACAGGGAGGGGAAGGCTACACCTTC.

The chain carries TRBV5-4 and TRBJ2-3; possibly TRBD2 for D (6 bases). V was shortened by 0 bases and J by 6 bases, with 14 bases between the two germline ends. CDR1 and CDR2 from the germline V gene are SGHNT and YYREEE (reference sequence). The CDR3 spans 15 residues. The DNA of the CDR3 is TGTGCCAGCAGCTTGGACGGGACTTGGGGTGATACGCAGTATTTT. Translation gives CASSLDGTWGDTQYF.

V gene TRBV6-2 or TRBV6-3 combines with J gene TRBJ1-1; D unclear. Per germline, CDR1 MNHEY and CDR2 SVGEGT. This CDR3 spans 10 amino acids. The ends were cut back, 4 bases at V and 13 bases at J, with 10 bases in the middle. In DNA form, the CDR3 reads TGTGCCAGCAGTTCCTTTTCCGTTTTCTTT. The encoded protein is CASSSFSVFF.

CDR3 sequence reads: CASTPNLRTSGSYNEQFF. Here the CDR3 DNA reads TGCGCCAGCACCCCAAACCTCCGGACTAGCGGGTCGTACAATGAGCAGTTCTTC. The rearrangement joins TRBV5-1 to TRBJ2-1; 11 bases are a match to TRBD2. Germline assignment: CDR1 SGHRS and CDR2 YFSETQ. The CDR3 has 18 residues. V was pared by 6 bases and J by 4 bases, with 15 bases of the junction left unmatched.

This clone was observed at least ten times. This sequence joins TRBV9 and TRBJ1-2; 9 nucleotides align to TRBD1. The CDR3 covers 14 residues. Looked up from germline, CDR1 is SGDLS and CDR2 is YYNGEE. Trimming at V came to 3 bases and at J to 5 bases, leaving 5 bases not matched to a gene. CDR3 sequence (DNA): TGTGCCAGCAGCGCGACAGGGGGAGGGTATGGCTACACCTTC. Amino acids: CASSATGGGYGYTF.

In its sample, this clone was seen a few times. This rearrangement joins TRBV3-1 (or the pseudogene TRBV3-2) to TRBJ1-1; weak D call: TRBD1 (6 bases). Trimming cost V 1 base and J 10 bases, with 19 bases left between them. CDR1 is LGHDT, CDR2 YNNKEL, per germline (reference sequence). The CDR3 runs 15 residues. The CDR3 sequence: CASSQAGTQEGRAFF. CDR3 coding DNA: TGTGCCAGCAGCCAAGCTGGGACACAGGAAGGGAGAGCTTTCTTT.

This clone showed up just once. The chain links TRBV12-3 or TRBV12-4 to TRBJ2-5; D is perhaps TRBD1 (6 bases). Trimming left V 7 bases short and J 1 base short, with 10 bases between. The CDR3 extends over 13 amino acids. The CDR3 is CASTQDSQETQYF. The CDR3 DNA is TGTGCCAGCACTCAGGACAGCCAAGAGACCCAGTACTTC.

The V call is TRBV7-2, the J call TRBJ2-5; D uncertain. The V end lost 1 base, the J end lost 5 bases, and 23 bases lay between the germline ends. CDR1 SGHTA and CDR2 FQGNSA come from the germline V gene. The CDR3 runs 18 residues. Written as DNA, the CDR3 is TGTGCCAGCAGCTTAGAAGGTGCCGGTTCAGGCCGCGTGGAGACCCAGTACTTC. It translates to CASSLEGAGSGRVETQYF.

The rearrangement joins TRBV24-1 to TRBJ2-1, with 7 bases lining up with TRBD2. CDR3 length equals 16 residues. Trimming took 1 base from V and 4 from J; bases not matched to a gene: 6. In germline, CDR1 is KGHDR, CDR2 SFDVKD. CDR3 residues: CATSDFQAGKYNEQFF. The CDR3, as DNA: TGTGCCACCAGTGATTTTCAAGCGGGGAAGTACAATGAGCAGTTCTTC.